A single T cell receptor beta chain is shown here with its context. Its antigen is currently unknown. The data belong to a study of T-cell memory formation after mild COVID-19. One entry per CDR3 protein, called by TCRdb with MiXCR from the 5' RACE reads. The sample carries over 300,000 distinct CDR3 sequences, more than 20% recorded once. Study results and caveats: Clones that contracted from day 15 to 85 had balanced CD4/CD8; later expanders were CD4+ biased. For contracting clones, CD4+ ones sat mainly in CM and EM, CD8+ in EMRA.

The TCR originated in a man between 18 and 29 years old who had mild COVID-19 (a few samples of this study predate the infection). Cell type and time point are not known. Sequenced input: PBMCs or a T cell subset sorted from them (not recorded which).

The CDR3 nucleotides are TGTGCCAGCAGCGTTACCGGGACTAGCGGGGGGGCCACAGATACGCAGTATTTT. Translation: CASSVTGTSGGATDTQYF. The rearrangement uses TRBV9 and TRBJ2-3; 16 positions match TRBD2. This CDR3 contains 18 residues. CDR1 and CDR2 (germline): SGDLS, YYNGEE. Losses at the gene ends were 2 bases for V and 2 bases for J; bases not matched to a gene: 5.